These T cell receptor beta chains were read from a single sample in a study of CD8+ T cells in alopecia areata. Using immunoSEQ multiplex PCR, the repertoire was profiled, and TCRdb retains in-frame clones only, with some absent. The sample has approximately 140,000 clones, 70% to 90% seen once. The specimen was CD8+ T cells sorted from blood, collected at week 4, from a patient treated with tofacitinib. The receptors here all came from a human donor with alopecia areata. The CDR3 runs from the conserved cysteine through the conserved F or W. Fields, in order: CDR3 DNA, CDR3 protein, D gene, J gene, V gene, clone size. The D gene is left open where the match is weak. Part of the rows lack a size; the others show once, few, many or a class for expanded clones.

DNA: TGTGCCAGCAGTTACGCCGACACCGGGGAGCTGTTTTTT
CDR3: CASSYADTGELFF
D: -
J: TRBJ2-2
V: TRBV6-5
size: -

DNA: TGTGCCAGCAGTGGCCGGGGAGGAGAGACCCAGTACTTC
CDR3: CASSGRGGETQYF
D: -
J: TRBJ2-5
V: TRBV2
size: -

DNA: TGCGCCAGCAGCTTGGGGGCGGGAGGGCTCTACAATGAGCAGTTCTTC
CDR3: CASSLGAGGLYNEQFF
D: TRBD2
J: TRBJ2-1
V: TRBV5-1
size: -

DNA: TGTGCCAGCAGCGCGGGTTGGGAGACCCAGTACTTC
CDR3: CASSAGWETQYF
D: -
J: TRBJ2-5
V: TRBV7-2
size: -

DNA: TGTGCCAGCAGTTTCGGAAATGAAGCTTTCTTT
CDR3: CASSFGNEAFF
D: -
J: TRBJ1-1
V: TRBV7-2
size: once

DNA: TGCAGCGTTGACGAAGCTGAGCAGTTCTTC
CDR3: CSVDEAEQFF
D: -
J: TRBJ2-1
V: TRBV29-1
size: -

DNA: TGCGCCAGCAGCCTAACTAGCGGAGACAATGAGCAGTTCTTC
CDR3: CASSLTSGDNEQFF
D: TRBD2
J: TRBJ2-1
V: TRBV5-1
size: -

DNA: TGTGCCAGCAGCGCACAGACTAGCGGTTACGAGCAGTACTTC
CDR3: CASSAQTSGYEQYF
D: TRBD2
J: TRBJ2-7
V: TRBV7-9
size: once

DNA: TGTGCCACCAGCGCCCCGAGACATAGATTCACCGGGGAGCTGTTTTTT
CDR3: CATSAPRHRFTGELFF
D: -
J: TRBJ2-2
V: TRBV15
size: -

DNA: TGTGCCAGCAGTTACTACGGGGCTGAAGCTTTCTTT
CDR3: CASSYYGAEAFF
D: -
J: TRBJ1-1
V: TRBV6-5
size: -

DNA: TGTGCCACCAGCATAACTAGCGGGAGGGTGTACGAGCAGTACTTC
CDR3: CATSITSGRVYEQYF
D: TRBD2
J: TRBJ2-7
V: TRBV15
size: -

DNA: TGTGCCAGCAGCTTAGGGGGCGGGGGCACAGATACGCAGTATTTT
CDR3: CASSLGGGGTDTQYF
D: -
J: TRBJ2-3
V: TRBV9
size: -

DNA: TGTGCCAGTAGTCCTTCTAGCGGGAGTTTCTACAATGAGCAGTTCTTC
CDR3: CASSPSSGSFYNEQFF
D: TRBD2
J: TRBJ2-1
V: TRBV19
size: -

DNA: TGTGCCGCCGAGATTGGGGGGAACACCGGGGAGCTGTTTTTT
CDR3: CAAEIGGNTGELFF
D: -
J: TRBJ2-2
V: TRBV30
size: -

DNA: TGTGCCAGCAGTTACTCGGGGGGAGAGGGGGAGCTGTTTTTT
CDR3: CASSYSGGEGELFF
D: -
J: TRBJ2-2
V: TRBV6-6
size: -